This T cell receptor (beta chain) originates from a study of OX40 agonist ivuxolimab in advanced cancers. Study overall: Intravenous ivuxolimab at 0.01 to 10 mg/kg was given to patients every 2 weeks.

Germline CDR1 MNHNS, CDR2 SASEGT. With 2 bases removed from V and 4 bases from J, the gap between germline ends came to 14 bases. The CDR3 runs to 15 residues. This table comes from immunoSEQ multiplex PCR, and its TCRdb copy is limited to in-frame clones, with some not included. The table includes tens of thousands of clones, 85% to 95% detected once. V usage is TRBV6-1 and J usage is TRBJ1-2; D unclear. The material sequenced was CD4+ or CD8+ T cells sorted from blood, taken in a trial of the OX40 agonist ivuxolimab. This clonotype was sampled from an adult with an advanced solid tumor such as melanoma, head and neck, liver or kidney cancer. CDR3 loop: CASSENAARPYGYTF. The CDR3 bases are TGTGCCAGCAGTGAAAACGCCGCGCGGCCCTATGGCTACACCTTC.